The sequence of this TCR beta chain was determined in a study of shared clonotypes between healthy human individuals. Study details: A few men and a couple of women, aged 18 to 49, were donors.

Germline V gene sequence: CDR1 MDHEN, CDR2 SYDVKM. V shed 6 bases and J shed 2 bases, with 14 bases lying between them. This CDR3 comprises 14 residues. Details on this clone: What it recognizes is unknown.

The naive CD8 fraction comprised CD45RO-negative cells positively selected for CCR7 and excluded terminally differentiated effector memory CD45RA+ cells. Findings and limits, study-wide: Researchers found naive subsets generally carried larger estimated richness than memory subsets.

In replicate PCRs of sorted subsets, roughly 210 ng DNA, some 28,000 T cell genomes, was used. Some clones are missing from TCRdb's copy, which holds only in-frame ones; the method was immunoSEQ multiplex PCR. Of hundreds of thousands of clones in the sample, 80% to 95% were seen once. The sequence derives from a man aged 30-40 years in good health. The chain recombines TRBV28 with TRBJ2-7; no firm D call. Sequencing was performed on naive CD8+ T cells sorted from blood. CDR3 DNA sequence: TGTGCCAGCAGGCCCGACTGGACCACCTACGAGCAGTACTTC. Translated: CASRPDWTTYEQYF.